This T cell receptor (beta chain) originates from a study of cytomegalovirus exposure and HLA in healthy donors. The study ran its PCR with 60 Vbeta and 13 Jbeta primers. TCRdb keeps only in-frame clones here, not all; method: immunoSEQ multiplex PCR. The sample includes around 150,000 clones, about 76% of them seen just once. The CDR3 contains 15 residues. Germline V gene lookup returns CDR1 LNHDA and CDR2 SQIVND (reference sequence). Trimming took 7 bases from V and 3 from J; bases not matched to a gene: 10. The rearrangement joins TRBV19 to TRBJ2-3; 7 nucleotides align to TRBD2. Sequenced sample: PBMCs. The sequence came from a human donor in good health. CDR3 nucleotides: TGTGCCAGTATCCTTTCTAGCGGTGCAACAGATACGCAGTATTTT. This gives the protein CASILSSGATDTQYF.